Following are 27 T cell receptor beta chains from one sample sequenced in a study of CD8+ T cells in alopecia areata (dated by TCRdb to 2016 to 2018). Receptor amplification or capture employed the immunoSEQ multiplex PCR assay. To provide template for TCR sequencing, every sample had RNA extracted and reverse transcribed into cDNA. TCRdb obtained this table from immuneACCESS and retained in-frame rearrangements with V and J assigned. These tables miss some clones; where compared with another copy, unresolved V genes account for less than half of the shortfall, and the remainder is unexplained. This sample includes 90,000 to 130,000 clones, and none of them was observed just once. Clones ranked in the top ten supply roughly a fifth of the sample. The sequenced material came from lesional skin. These receptors all stem from a C3H/HeJ mouse with alopecia areata. The mouse line in question has MHC haplotype H2-k.

Details on this clone: Mouse germline and gene names are used. The observed sequence ends 4 residues before the CDR3 terminus, with the missing tail filled in from the germline J gene. This chain joins TRBV13-3 and TRBJ1-1, with 7 bases matching TRBD1. This CDR3 region has 17 residues. With V trimmed by 0 bases and J by 1 base, 9 bases remained unmatched. Germline V gives CDR1 NNHDY, CDR2 SYVADS. The chain's CDR3 is CASSDALQTGLNTEVFF. Incomplete CDR3 DNA: TGTGCCAGCAGTGATGCCCTACAGACAGGGTTAAACACA.

A few counts support this clone. The gene names given are mouse names. The missing CDR3 end, 4 residues past where the read stops, is filled in from the germline J gene. This chain connects TRBV13-3 to TRBJ2-2; D perhaps matches TRBD2 (6 bases). The CDR3 covers 15 residues. Between the trimmed V and J ends, which lost 5 bases and 1 base, there was a span of 12 bases. Germline values: CDR1 NNHDY, CDR2 SYVADS. The covered CDR3 bases are TGTGCCAGCAGGCCCCGGGGGGAAAACACCGGG. Its protein product is CASRPRGENTG. The CDR3 in full is CASRPRGENTGQLYF.

This clone was counted only a few times. At residue 12, the TCRdb protein departs from the DNA translation, so the protein shown here was derived from the DNA itself. Gene names follow the mouse nomenclature. Read data end 3 residues before the CDR3 end; the end is taken from the germline J gene. The genes are TRBV1 and TRBJ1-6; 11 bases line up with TRBD1. TRBJ1-6 is annotated as an ORF whose role is uncertain. In germline, CDR1 is NSQYPW, CDR2 LRSPGD (reference sequence). This CDR3 has 15 residues. The V gene end was trimmed by 6 bases and the J gene end by 5 bases; junction bases not matched to a gene: 3. The CDR3 sequence is CTCRPDRGHNSPLYF. The part of the CDR3 DNA that was read is TGCACCTGCAGGCCGGACAGGGGGCATAATTCGCCC.

The sample holds a few counts of this clone. Gene names and germline match the mouse. Read data end 4 residues before the CDR3 end; the end is taken from the germline J gene. V usage is TRBV29 and J usage is TRBJ1-4; TRBD1 might be the D (5 bases). The CDR3 covers 14 residues. Between the trimmed V and J ends, which lost 3 bases and 4 bases, there was a span of 9 bases. CDR1 and CDR2 from the germline V gene are MSHET and SYDVDS. The CDR3 region is CASSLLDSNERLFF. The CDR3 DNA, read in part, is TGTGCTAGCAGTTTGCTCGACAGCAACGAA.

This clone was seen a few times. All gene names here are mouse names. The CDR3 extends 4 residues past the end of the read, so its final part is completed from the germline J gene. This chain links TRBV13-3 with TRBJ1-2; TRBD1 is a possible D gene (5 bases). Germline-derived CDR1 and CDR2 are NNHDY and SYVADS. Trimming shortened V by 2 bases and J by 0 bases, and 11 bases separated the two germline ends. The CDR3 spans 15 residues. CDR3 DNA, as far as it was read: TGTGCCAGCAGTGACCGGGTAGGGGCAAACTCC. Translated, it gives CASSDRVGANS. The full CDR3 is CASSDRVGANSDYTF.

In this sample, this clone turned up a few times. Gene and germline names: mouse. The CDR3 end falls 4 residues outside the read, so it is completed with the germline J gene. The genes are TRBV19 and TRBJ2-1, with 7 bases matching TRBD2. Germline CDR1 FNHDT, CDR2 SITEND (reference sequence). The CDR3 runs 11 residues. CDR3 region: CASRDWSEQFF. The DNA read from the CDR3 is TGTGCCAGCAGGGACTGGTCT.

Details on this clone: The gene names given are mouse names. The covered CDR3 bases are TGTGCCAGCAGTATTCGGGACAGGGTCACCGGG. Translating gives CASSIRDRVTG. From start to end, the CDR3 is CASSIRDRVTGQLYF. The rearrangement links TRBV13-3 to TRBJ2-2; 9 bases fit TRBD1. The CDR3 end falls 4 residues outside the read, so it is completed with the germline J gene. Germline lookup yields CDR1 NNHDY and CDR2 SYVADS. The CDR3 runs to 15 residues. V dropped 4 bases and J dropped 4; count of bases not matched to a gene: 5. Using reference TRBV13-3 and TRBJ2-2 for the parts outside the CDR3, the full variable domain is EAAVTQSPRSKVAVTGGKVTLSCHQTNNHDYMYWYRQDTGHGLRLIHYSYVADSTEKGDIPDGYKASRPSQENFSLILELASLSQTAVYFCASSIRDRVTGQLYFGEGSKLTVL.

About this clone itself: Gene names and germline match the mouse. The read ends 4 residues before the CDR3 terminus; that terminus is restored from the germline J gene. This chain connects TRBV1 to TRBJ2-5; 7 nucleotides agree with TRBD1. This CDR3 is 14 amino acids long. Germline values: CDR1 NSQYPW, CDR2 LRSPGD (reference sequence). The CDR3 bases that were read are TGCACCTGCAGTGCAGAGACAGGGTGGGAC. Translated, it gives CTCSAETGWD. The CDR3 in full is CTCSAETGWDTQYF.

Notes on this clone: Mouse germline and gene names are used. The read is 4 residues too short to cover the CDR3 end, so that end is filled in from the germline J gene. The V call is TRBV13-3, the J call TRBJ2-4, with D perhaps matching TRBD2 (6 bases). Germline V gene sequence: CDR1 NNHDY, CDR2 SYVADS. The CDR3 contains 13 residues. The sequenced CDR3 bases are TGTGCCAGCAGTGACTGGGGAGGTAAC. Its translation: CASSDWGGN. The entire CDR3 protein is CASSDWGGNTLYF.

This clone was counted a few times. The gene names given are mouse names. The read terminates 4 residues ahead of where the CDR3 ends, so the germline J gene completes it. Additional DNA sequences in this sample encode the identical CDR3. The chain uses TRBV1 and TRBJ2-5; TRBD2 aligns across 11 bases. This CDR3 contains 15 residues. Germline V gene lookup returns CDR1 NSQYPW and CDR2 LRSPGD (reference sequence). The DNA read from the CDR3 is TGCACCTGCAGTGCAGTCGGGACTGGGGGAGAC. This encodes CTCSAVGTGGD. The entire CDR3 reads CTCSAVGTGGDTQYF.

This clone was seen only a few times. Gene labels here are mouse ones. The read gets to within 4 residues of the CDR3 end, and the germline J gene fills in the rest. The rearrangement joins TRBV19 to TRBJ2-5; 13 bases match TRBD2. Looked up from germline, CDR1 is FNHDT and CDR2 is SITEND (reference sequence). CDR3 length: 15 residues. V was pared by 5 bases and J by 1 base, with 1 base of the junction left unmatched. The sequenced CDR3 bases are TGTGCCAGCAGGGACTGGGGGGGCCACCAAGAC. As protein: CASRDWGGHQD. The full CDR3 sequence reads CASRDWGGHQDTQYF. Full variable domain (missing parts from reference TRBV19 and TRBJ2-5): GGIITQTPKFLIGQEGQKLTLKCQQNFNHDTMYWYRQDSGKGLRLIYYSITENDLQKGDLSEGYDASREKKSSFSLTVTSAQKNEMAVFLCASRDWGGHQDTQYFGPGTRLLVL.

Only a few counts were recorded for this clone. Each gene name is a mouse one. The missing CDR3 end, 4 residues past where the read stops, is filled in from the germline J gene. The V and J genes are TRBV19 and TRBJ2-2; D uncertain. The CDR3 contains 14 residues. Germline CDR1 is FNHDT and CDR2 is SITEND (reference sequence). V was cut by 2 bases and J by 3 bases, with 8 bases left in between. The CDR3 spells CASSIFQHTGQLYF. CDR3 DNA, as far as it was read: TGTGCCAGCAGTATCTTCCAGCACACCGGG.

Comment on this clone: Gene and germline names: mouse. The observed sequence ends 4 residues before the CDR3 terminus, with the missing tail filled in from the germline J gene. The identical CDR3 is also encoded by other nucleotide sequences in the sample. The chain links TRBV13-3 to TRBJ1-4; 8 bases map to TRBD1. Germline V gene data show CDR1 as NNHDY and CDR2 as SYVADS. V trimming: 3 bases; J trimming: 3 bases; junction bases outside the gene matches: 4. CDR3 length equals 15 residues. Partial CDR3 DNA: TGTGCCAGCAGTGGTGACAGGGGTGCCAACGAA. This gives the protein CASSGDRGANE. The full CDR3 protein reads CASSGDRGANERLFF.

This clone appeared many times. Gene labels here are mouse ones. Sequencing ends 4 residues short of the CDR3 end; the germline J gene provides the rest. The chain links TRBV19 to TRBJ2-3; no clear D gene. This CDR3 spans 16 amino acids. Germline CDR1 and CDR2: FNHDT and SITEND (reference sequence). V was pared by 1 base and J by 0 bases, with 12 bases between. CDR3 loop: CASSITTSLSAETLYF. Incomplete CDR3 DNA: TGTGCCAGCAGTATAACAACCAGTCTTAGTGCAGAA. Variable domain in full (rest from reference TRBV19 and TRBJ2-3): GGIITQTPKFLIGQEGQKLTLKCQQNFNHDTMYWYRQDSGKGLRLIYYSITENDLQKGDLSEGYDASREKKSSFSLTVTSAQKNEMAVFLCASSITTSLSAETLYFGSGTRLTVL.

For this clone: Genes here carry mouse names. The read ends 4 residues shy of where the CDR3 ends; the end is completed using the germline J gene. The chain carries TRBV16 and TRBJ1-2; 12 bases line up with TRBD1. Trimming cost V 2 bases and J 4 bases; bases outside gene matches: 5. The germline V gene has CDR1 SGHSA and CDR2 FRNQAP. This CDR3 contains 16 residues. CDR3 DNA (partial): TGTGCAAGCAGCTTAACACCGGGACAGGGGGCCTCC. Translated: CASSLTPGQGAS. In full, the CDR3 reads CASSLTPGQGASDYTF.

This clone was seen ten or more times. At residue 9, the translated DNA and the protein in TCRdb do not agree; the protein given here is derived from the DNA. The genes are named according to mouse. The CDR3 end is not reached by the read, which stops 3 residues before it; the germline J gene fills it in. The J gene is TRBJ1-6, the V gene TRBV13-3, with D perhaps TRBD1 (6 bases). TRBJ1-6 is annotated as an ORF whose role is uncertain. V lost 5 bases to trimming and J lost 8 bases, with 8 bases between them. Germline V lookup: CDR1 NNHDY, CDR2 SYVADS. There are 12 residues in the CDR3. CDR3: CASRQGDSPLYF. Partial CDR3 DNA: TGTGCCAGCAGACAGGGAGATTCGCCC.

With respect to this clone: Gene names denote mouse genes. The CDR3 end is not reached by the read, which stops 4 residues before it; the germline J gene fills it in. The chain employs TRBV1 and TRBJ1-1; no clear D gene. The CDR3 length is 13 residues. CDR1 is NSQYPW, CDR2 LRSPGD, per germline (reference sequence). The CDR3 DNA, read in part, is TGCACCTGCAGTGCAGATTGGGTTACA. Translation gives CTCSADWVT. The full CDR3 protein reads CTCSADWVTEVFF.

This clone was counted between two and nine times. The gene symbols are mouse symbols. From the germline J gene comes the end of the CDR3, since the read stops 4 residues before it. This chain joins TRBV1 and TRBJ1-1, with 7 bases that match TRBD1. There are 13 residues in the CDR3. CDR1 NSQYPW and CDR2 LRSPGD come from the germline V gene (reference sequence). CDR3 DNA, as far as it was read: TGCACCTGCAGTGGCCGGGACAGTACA. Its translation is CTCSGRDST. In full, the CDR3 is CTCSGRDSTEVFF.

This clone was seen repeatedly, ten times or more. Gene and germline names: mouse. The read halts 4 residues ahead of the CDR3 end, with the missing end drawn from the germline J gene. The chain joins TRBV19 to TRBJ2-2; TRBD2 matches 10 bases. Germline CDR1 FNHDT, CDR2 SITEND (reference sequence). The CDR3 covers 17 residues. V lost 0 bases, J lost 0 bases, and 2 bases stayed unmatched. CDR3 DNA (partial): TGTGCCAGCAGTATAGGGACTGGGGGTTCAAACACCGGG. Translated: CASSIGTGGSNTG. Given in full, the CDR3 is CASSIGTGGSNTGQLYF.

Only a few counts were recorded for this clone. Here the gene names and germline are mouse. The read gets to within 4 residues of the CDR3 end, and the germline J gene fills in the rest. In the same sample, other DNA sequences code for this CDR3. The chain joins TRBV13-3 to TRBJ1-1, with D perhaps matching TRBD1 (6 bases). There are 13 residues in the CDR3. Trimming removed 5 bases at V and 3 bases at J, with 11 bases between. Germline loops: CDR1 NNHDY, CDR2 SYVADS. CDR3 protein: CASSLGQYTEVFF. The DNA read from the CDR3 is TGTGCCAGCAGCCTCGGACAGTACACA.

This clone was seen ten or more times. Mouse germline and gene names are used. Read data end 4 residues before the CDR3 end; the end is taken from the germline J gene. Other DNA sequences in the same sample also yield this CDR3. The J gene is TRBJ2-1, the V gene TRBV13-3, with 9 bases that match TRBD2. This CDR3 spans 16 amino acids. J lost 1 base, V lost 4 bases, and 6 bases had no gene match. The germline V gene has CDR1 NNHDY and CDR2 SYVADS. The CDR3: CASSPLTGGNYAEQFF. CDR3 DNA, as far as it was read: TGTGCCAGCAGTCCCCTCACTGGGGGGAACTATGCT.

The sample holds many counts of this clone. The genes and germline here are from mouse. The read ends 4 residues shy of where the CDR3 ends; the end is completed using the germline J gene. The chain couples TRBV13-3 to TRBJ2-3, with a weak D call TRBD1 (5 bases). Germline CDR1 is NNHDY and CDR2 is SYVADS. CDR3 length: 14 residues. The V gene lost 7 bases and the J gene lost 0 bases, with 12 bases spanning the gap. The CDR3 bases that were read are TGTGCCAGCGGACGACAGCCTAGTGCAGAA. It translates to CASGRQPSAE. In full, the CDR3 reads CASGRQPSAETLYF.

This clone was seen a few times. Gene names refer to mouse genes. The read comes to an end 4 residues before the CDR3 does, leaving the germline J gene to fill in the end. The chain combines TRBV13-1 with TRBJ2-1; 10 bases match TRBD2. The CDR3 runs 15 residues. Germline assignment: CDR1 NSHNY and CDR2 SYGAGN. CDR3 DNA, as far as it was read: TGTGCCAGCAGTGATGCAGGCTGGGGGGGCGCT. This gives the protein CASSDAGWGGA. From start to end, the CDR3 is CASSDAGWGGAEQFF.

A remark on this clone: Mouse names are used for the genes. Partial CDR3 DNA: TGCACCTGCAGTGCAGAGGGCAGGGGTGACTCC. It translates to CTCSAEGRGDS. The full CDR3 sequence reads CTCSAEGRGDSDYTF. This sequence joins TRBV1 and TRBJ1-2; TRBD1 is a possible D gene (6 bases). The read gets to within 4 residues of the CDR3 end, and the germline J gene fills in the rest. Germline V lookup: CDR1 NSQYPW, CDR2 LRSPGD (reference sequence). CDR3 length: 15 amino acids. Trimming removed 0 bases from V and 3 bases from J, with 11 bases in between.

There are a few counts of this clone. At residue 13, the DNA translation does not agree with TCRdb's protein; the protein displayed here is the one encoded by the DNA. Gene names and germline refer to mouse. The CDR3 extends 3 residues past the end of the read, so its final part is completed from the germline J gene. The chain links TRBV1 to TRBJ1-6, with D tentatively TRBD1 (6 bases). TRBJ1-6 is an open reading frame whose function is uncertain. V dropped 0 bases and J dropped 1 base, with 7 bases sitting between them. This CDR3 comprises 16 residues. Germline CDR1 is NSQYPW and CDR2 is LRSPGD (reference sequence). CDR3 region: CTCSAEGTSYNSPLYF. CDR3 DNA (partial): TGCACCTGCAGTGCAGAGGGGACATCCTATAATTCGCCC.

A word on this clone: Mouse gene names apply. Read coverage stops 4 residues before the CDR3 terminus; the germline J gene supplies the remainder. The genes are TRBV14 and TRBJ2-5, with 9 bases lining up with TRBD1. Per the germline V gene, CDR1 is SGHDT and CDR2 is FRDEAV. This CDR3 contains 14 residues. The V and J ends lost 4 bases and 3 bases, in that order; junction bases with no gene match: 3. This chain's CDR3 is CASSPGQGQDTQYF. The CDR3 DNA, read in part, is TGTGCCAGCAGTCCTGGACAGGGGCAAGAC.

This clone was recorded at least ten times. Gene names are mouse gene names. The CDR3 extends 4 residues past the end of the read, so its final part is completed from the germline J gene. This sequence joins TRBV17 and TRBJ1-4; 9 nucleotides match TRBD1. This CDR3 spans 14 amino acids. With V trimmed by 3 bases and J by 4 bases, 0 bases remained unmatched. CDR1 is MNHDT and CDR2 is YYDKIL in the germline V gene. The covered CDR3 bases are TGTGCTAGCAGTAGGACAGGGGGCAACGAA. The encoded protein is CASSRTGGNE. The CDR3 as a whole reads CASSRTGGNERLFF.